One and the same sample provided the 25 T cell receptor beta chains below, sequenced in a study of human T cells and chemical hapten exposure. TCRdb reprocessed the RACE reads via MiXCR and lists one record per CDR3 protein. In the table there are about 40,000 distinct CDR3 sequences, 8.9% of which are singletons. Time point specified: patch test 2, 6 weeks after DPC sensitization. Sample treatment: therapeutic diphenylcyclopropenone sensitization with weekly scalp DPC. Sequenced here: whole blood, sampled in connection with sensitization to the hapten diphenylcyclopropenone (DPC). These receptors all stem from a woman aged 35 to 49 with alopecia areata. Some clones in this sample may be carry-over from other donors' samples.

This clonotype was picked up many times. V is TRBV28 and J is TRBJ2-7; D possibly matches TRBD1 or TRBD2 (5 bases each). Germline-derived CDR1 and CDR2 are MDHEN and SYDVKM. This CDR3 has 12 residues. V shed 2 bases and J shed 11 bases, with 13 bases lying between them. The CDR3 nucleotides read TGTGCCAGCAGTTTAGGGGGATTCGATAAGTACTTC. Residues: CASSLGGFDKYF.

This clonotype appeared many times. The chain links TRBV7-2 to TRBJ2-7; tentative D call: TRBD1 (5 bases). CDR1 SGHTA and CDR2 FQGNSA come from the germline V gene. This CDR3 is 12 amino acids long. The ends were cut back, 5 bases at V and 3 bases at J, with 8 bases in the middle. CDR3 amino acids: CASSKDSYEQYF. Written as DNA, the CDR3 is TGTGCCAGCAGCAAAGACAGCTACGAGCAGTACTTC. The variable domain in full, with the rest retrieved from reference TRBV7-2 and TRBJ2-7, is GAGVSQSPSNKVTEKGKDVELRCDPISGHTALYWYRQSLGQGLEFLIYFQGNSAPDKSGLPSDRFSAERTGGSVSTLTIQRTQQEDSAVYLCASSKDSYEQYFGPGTRLTVT.

The sample holds many counts of this clonotype. The V gene is TRBV18, the J gene TRBJ1-2, with 9 bases aligning to TRBD1. J lost 3 bases, V lost 3 bases, and 5 bases had no gene match. CDR1 and CDR2 from the germline V gene are KGHSH and LQKENI. The CDR3 contains 15 residues. CDR3 amino acids: CASSPLGDRDYGYTF. CDR3 coding DNA: TGTGCCAGCTCACCGCTAGGGGACAGGGACTATGGCTACACCTTC.

This clonotype was recorded at least ten times. The chain employs TRBV12-3 or TRBV12-4 and TRBJ2-7, with 12 bases lining up with TRBD2. The CDR3 extends over 17 amino acids. V trimming: 3 bases; J trimming: 0 bases; junction bases outside the gene matches: 6. CDR3 residues: CASSFRLAGALSYEQYF. CDR3 sequence (DNA): TGTGCCAGCAGTTTCAGACTAGCGGGGGCTCTCTCCTACGAGCAGTACTTC.

This clonotype was found many times. The V gene is TRBV2, the J gene TRBJ2-7; TRBD1 might be the D (6 bases). The CDR3 is 12 residues long. Trimming took 9 bases from V and 5 from J, leaving 14 bases between them. CDR1 is SNHLY and CDR2 is FYNNEI in the germline V gene. The DNA for the CDR3 is TGTGCCAGTTACAGGGTAGGGAACGAGCAGTACTTC. It codes for CASYRVGNEQYF. The whole variable domain, remainder taken from reference TRBV2 and TRBJ2-7, is EPEVTQTPSHQVTQMGQEVILRCVPISNHLYFYWYRQILGQKVEFLVSFYNNEISEKSEIFDDQFSVERPDGSNFTLKIRSTKLEDSAMYFCASYRVGNEQYFGPGTRLTVT.

This clonotype was seen a few times. The chain combines TRBV20-1 with TRBJ1-1, with 8 nucleotides matching TRBD1. The CDR3 runs to 13 residues. The V gene's germline CDR1 is DFQATT and CDR2 SNEGSKA (reference sequence). Losses at the gene ends were 5 bases for V and 1 base for J; bases not matched to a gene: 3. The CDR3 region is CSAARGRNTEAFF. The CDR3 DNA sequence: TGCAGTGCTGCCAGGGGGCGGAACACTGAAGCTTTCTTT.

The J gene is TRBJ1-6, the V gene TRBV3-1; 10 nucleotides align to TRBD1. Germline trimming cut 3 bases from V and 7 bases from J; bases unmatched to any gene: 3. Germline CDR1 is LGHDT and CDR2 is YNNKEL (reference sequence). This CDR3 comprises 15 residues. The CDR3 here is CASSHRTGGNSPLHF. The CDR3 nucleotides are TGTGCCAGCAGCCACCGGACAGGGGGAAATTCACCCCTCCACTTT.

This clonotype was counted ten times or more. The chain has TRBV29-1 and TRBJ1-5; possible D gene TRBD1, 5 bases. V lost 2 bases and J lost 0, with 8 bases in between. This CDR3 spans 14 amino acids. Germline V gene sequence: CDR1 SQVTM, CDR2 ANQGSEA. The CDR3, as DNA: TGCAGCGTTGAATGGGGGGATAGCAATCAGCCCCAGCATTTT. Encoded protein: CSVEWGDSNQPQHF.

Ten or more counts support this clonotype. The chain is built from TRBV19 and TRBJ1-5; 12 positions agree with TRBD1. Germline V lookup: CDR1 LNHDA, CDR2 SQIVND (reference sequence). There are 16 residues in the CDR3. The V segment lost 6 bases and the J segment 6 bases; nucleotides outside the gene matches: 9. The CDR3 region is CASSPRGQGAIQPQHF. The CDR3, as DNA: TGTGCCAGTAGCCCTCGGGGACAGGGGGCAATTCAGCCCCAGCATTTT. The variable domain in full, completed from reference TRBV19 and TRBJ1-5, reads DGGITQSPKYLFRKEGQNVTLSCEQNLNHDAMYWYRQDPGQGLRLIYYSQIVNDFQKGDIAEGYSVSREKKESFPLTVTSAQKNPTAFYLCASSPRGQGAIQPQHFGDGTRLSIL.

The V gene is TRBV29-1, the J gene TRBJ2-2, with a possible D match to TRBD2 (7 bases). Germline V gene lookup returns CDR1 SQVTM and CDR2 ANQGSEA. This CDR3 is built from 14 residues. V lost 6 bases, J lost 4 bases, and 15 bases lay in between. CDR3 DNA sequence: TGCAGCGTGACCGGGGGGCGAGTCACCGGGGAGCTGTTTTTT. Translating it yields CSVTGGRVTGELFF.

On this clonotype: A much larger clone differs from this one at a single base, so this may be a read error. This sequence joins TRBV4-2 and TRBJ2-3, with TRBD1 as a possible D gene (6 bases). The germline V gene has CDR1 LGHNA and CDR2 YNFKEQ. The CDR3 is 15 residues long. The V end lost 1 base, the J end lost 4 bases, and 12 bases lay between the germline ends. The DNA for the CDR3 is TGTGCCAGCAGCCAAGTAAGGGGGAGCGCAGATACGCAGTATTTT. Translation: CASSQVRGSADTQYF.

V gene TRBV7-2 combines with J gene TRBJ2-3; D uncertain. Looked up from germline, CDR1 is SGHTA and CDR2 is FQGNSA. The V end lost 1 base, the J end lost 8 bases, and 7 bases lay between the germline ends. This CDR3 spans 12 amino acids. CDR3 in amino acids: CASSLGQSTQYF. The CDR3 DNA follows: TGTGCCAGCAGCTTAGGACAAAGTACGCAGTATTTT.

This clonotype was recorded a few times. The chain combines TRBV29-1 with TRBJ2-7; D is uncertain. Trimming stripped 7 bases from V and 0 bases from J, with 10 bases between. The CDR3 is 12 residues long. The V gene's germline CDR1 is SQVTM and CDR2 ANQGSEA. CDR3 amino acids: CSAKRDSYEQYF. The CDR3 nucleotides are TGCAGCGCTAAACGCGACTCCTACGAGCAGTACTTC.

This clonotype was counted at least ten times. V usage is TRBV5-1 and J usage is TRBJ2-7; TRBD1 aligns across 9 bases. The J segment lost 4 bases and the V segment lost 4 bases, leaving 6 bases of the junction unmatched. CDR1 SGHRS and CDR2 YFSETQ come from the germline V gene. CDR3 length equals 14 residues. The CDR3 here is CASSPTGGGYEQYF. CDR3 nucleotide sequence: TGCGCCAGCAGCCCTACAGGGGGCGGGTACGAGCAGTACTTC. The full variable domain, its missing parts supplied by reference TRBV5-1 and TRBJ2-7, is KAGVTQTPRYLIKTRGQQVTLSCSPISGHRSVSWYQQTPGQGLQFLFEYFSETQRNKGNFPGRFSGRQFSNSRSEMNVSTLELGDSALYLCASSPTGGGYEQYFGPGTRLTVT.

The sample holds many counts of this clonotype. V and J are TRBV6-4 and TRBJ1-4; 7 bases are a match to TRBD1. The V and J ends lost 7 bases and 8 bases, in that order; junction bases with no gene match: 13. The CDR3 is made up of 15 amino acids. The germline CDR1 and CDR2 sequences are MRHNA and SNTAGT. The CDR3 DNA is TGTGCCAGCATCCCTGACAGGGAGGGAGAAGAAAAACTGTTTTTT. This gives the protein CASIPDREGEEKLFF.

At least ten counts were recorded for this clonotype. V usage is TRBV6-6 and J usage is TRBJ2-2; 8 positions agree with TRBD2. The CDR3 is made up of 15 amino acids. CDR1 is MNHNY and CDR2 is SVGAGI in the germline V gene (reference sequence). After removal of 2 bases from V and 5 bases from J, the junction contained 4 bases not matched to a gene. The CDR3 sequence is CASSYGTRGTGELFF. CDR3 nucleotide sequence: TGTGCCAGCAGTTACGGGACTAGGGGGACCGGGGAGCTGTTTTTT.

This clonotype has only a few counts. The rearrangement links TRBV20-1 to TRBJ2-5, with D perhaps TRBD2 (6 bases). This CDR3 comprises 13 residues. The V gene's germline CDR1 is DFQATT and CDR2 SNEGSKA (reference sequence). Trimming left V 1 base short and J 5 bases short, with 11 bases between. CDR3 amino acids: CSARGDFRETQYF. The CDR3 DNA sequence: TGCAGTGCTAGAGGGGACTTCAGGGAGACCCAGTACTTC.

Only a few counts were recorded for this clonotype. V and J are TRBV20-1 and TRBJ1-2; D is possibly TRBD1 (5 bases). The CDR3 totals 11 residues. The V gene's germline CDR1 is DFQATT and CDR2 SNEGSKA (reference sequence). Between the trimmed V and J ends, which lost 4 bases and 6 bases, there was a span of 9 bases. The CDR3 protein is CSATRQNGYTF. CDR3 coding DNA: TGCAGTGCTACCCGACAGAATGGCTACACCTTC.

Ten or more counts support this clonotype. The gene calls are TRBV20-1 and TRBJ1-2; 8 bases match TRBD1. The CDR3 is made up of 13 amino acids. The junction had 4 bases not matched to a gene; V was cut back by 1 base and J by 6 bases. From germline, CDR1 is DFQATT and CDR2 SNEGSKA (reference sequence). The chain's CDR3 is CSARAGRGHGYTF. The CDR3 nucleotides read TGCAGTGCTAGAGCTGGCAGGGGGCATGGCTACACCTTC.

This clonotype turned up a few times. This chain links TRBV11-3 with TRBJ2-1; D is unclear. From germline, CDR1 is SGHNT and CDR2 YENEEA. Trimming took off 5 bases at V and 7 bases at J, with 12 bases between the two ends. CDR3 size: 13 residues. CDR3 protein: CASSITTMNEQFF. DNA of the CDR3: TGTGCCAGCAGCATAACAACAATGAATGAGCAGTTCTTC.

This clonotype was seen at least ten times. The gene calls are TRBV7-2 and TRBJ2-4; D uncertain. The ends were cut back, 4 bases at V and 5 bases at J, with 9 bases in the middle. There are 13 residues in the CDR3. Germline CDR1 SGHTA, CDR2 FQGNSA. CDR3 sequence (DNA): TGTGCCAGCAGCTCACTTGACGAAAACATTCAGTACTTC. The encoded protein is CASSSLDENIQYF.

V and J are TRBV7-9 and TRBJ1-1; a weak D match, TRBD1 (5 bases). V lost 1 base and J 6 bases, leaving 18 bases between the germline ends. CDR1 is SEHNR, CDR2 FQNEAQ, per germline (reference sequence). The CDR3 has 16 amino acids. CDR3 nucleotide sequence: TGTGCCAGCAGCTTAGGGGGCTTAAGGGGAGACCCTGAAGCTTTCTTT. This encodes CASSLGGLRGDPEAFF.

This clonotype was counted ten times or more. This chain links TRBV6-6 with TRBJ1-5; 7 bases are a match to TRBD1. V shed 2 bases and J 5 bases; nucleotides not matched to a gene: 3. Germline CDR1 and CDR2: MNHNY and SVGAGI (reference sequence). This CDR3 is 14 amino acids long. The CDR3 DNA sequence: TGTGCCAGCAGTTACGGGACAGCTTATCAGCCCCAGCATTTT. Amino acids: CASSYGTAYQPQHF.

This clonotype was recorded at least ten times. The chain has TRBV2 and TRBJ1-2, with 10 positions matching TRBD1. Per the germline V gene, CDR1 is SNHLY and CDR2 is FYNNEI. V lost 4 bases to trimming and J lost 5 bases; unmatched junction nucleotides: 4. The CDR3 has 14 residues. CDR3 loop: CASSGGQGLYGYTF. DNA of the CDR3: TGTGCCAGCAGTGGGGGACAGGGGCTGTATGGCTACACCTTC.

The sample holds many counts of this clonotype. The CDR3 nucleotides are TGTGCCAGTAGTATAGATGGTTTGGATCAGCCCCAGCATTTT. Translating it yields CASSIDGLDQPQHF. This chain connects TRBV19 to TRBJ1-5; D ambiguous. CDR3 size: 14 residues. CDR1 and CDR2 (germline): LNHDA, SQIVND (reference sequence). Trimming pared 0 bases from V and 5 bases from J, leaving 8 bases between.